Below are 28 T cell receptor beta chains sequenced from a single sample in a study of cytomegalovirus exposure and HLA in healthy donors. The primer mix had 60 Vbeta and 13 Jbeta primers. TCRdb's copy holds only in-frame clones and misses some; the assay was immunoSEQ multiplex PCR. The sample consists of 150,000 to 200,000 clones, approximately 80% of them appearing once. Material for sequencing was PBMCs. The receptors come from a woman between 18 and 30 years old in good health and CMV-seronegative.

Only one count was recorded for this clone. V gene TRBV6-5 combines with J gene TRBJ2-5; 7 bases line up with TRBD2. J lost 5 bases, V lost 11 bases, and 11 bases had no gene match. Germline V lookup: CDR1 MNHEY, CDR2 SVGAGI. The CDR3 consists of 13 residues. This CDR3 reads CAVTGGGGETQYF. The CDR3 DNA reads as TGTGCCGTAACGGGGGGTGGAGGGGAGACCCAGTACTTC.

The rearrangement uses TRBV18 and TRBJ1-1, with 9 bases lining up with TRBD1. Germline lookup yields CDR1 KGHSH and CDR2 LQKENI. The CDR3 is made up of 15 amino acids. V lost 2 bases to trimming and J lost 0 bases; unmatched junction nucleotides: 1. CDR3: CASSPRTGVNTEAFF. The CDR3 nucleotides are TGTGCCAGCTCACCAAGGACAGGGGTGAACACTGAAGCTTTCTTT.

The count of this clone is one. This sequence joins TRBV7-6 and TRBJ2-3; 8 positions agree with TRBD2. Germline values: CDR1 SGHVS, CDR2 FNYEAQ. J gave up 5 bases and V 4 bases, and 5 bases lay outside the gene matches. CDR3 length: 14 residues. This chain's CDR3 is CASSSGGAIDTQYF. The CDR3 DNA reads TGTGCCAGCAGCTCCGGGGGGGCAATAGATACGCAGTATTTT.

J is TRBJ2-1 and V is TRBV7-2, with D possibly being TRBD2 (5 bases). Trimming cost V 0 bases and J 7 bases, with 7 bases left between them. Per the germline V gene, CDR1 is SGHTA and CDR2 is FQGNSA. This CDR3 is 13 amino acids long. CDR3 residues: CASSLARTNEQFF. The CDR3, as DNA: TGTGCCAGCAGCTTAGCTAGGACTAATGAGCAGTTCTTC.

The chain has TRBV28 and TRBJ2-2; no definite D call. Per the germline V gene, CDR1 is MDHEN and CDR2 is SYDVKM. Trimming removed 1 base from V and 2 bases from J, with 8 bases in between. This CDR3 is built from 15 residues. The CDR3 loop is CASSLFGRNTGELFF. The CDR3 DNA sequence: TGTGCCAGCAGTTTATTTGGCAGAAACACCGGGGAGCTGTTTTTT.

The chain links TRBV6-1 to TRBJ2-5, with TRBD2 matching 9 bases. The CDR3 covers 15 residues. Unmatched junction bases numbered 13, after V lost 1 base and J lost 13 bases. The germline V gene has CDR1 MNHNS and CDR2 SASEGT. Here the CDR3 DNA reads TGTGCCAGCAGTGAAGATGGTAGCGGGGGATCCGGGCGGTACTTC. Translating gives CASSEDGSGGSGRYF.

The chain uses TRBV9 and TRBJ2-5, with TRBD2 matching over 11 bases. CDR1 and CDR2 (germline): SGDLS, YYNGEE. The ends lost 2 bases at V and 2 bases at J; junction bases unmatched: 5. This CDR3 has 16 residues. The CDR3 DNA sequence: TGTGCCAGCAGCGTGACTAGCGGGGCGTATCAAGAGACCCAGTACTTC. This encodes CASSVTSGAYQETQYF.

The genes are TRBV12-5 and TRBJ1-1; 9 nucleotides match TRBD1. Germline V lookup: CDR1 LGHNT, CDR2 FRNRAP. The CDR3 spans 13 residues. V trimming: 6 bases; J trimming: 3 bases; junction bases outside the gene matches: 2. This CDR3 reads CASGQGADTEAFF. CDR3 DNA sequence: TGTGCTAGTGGACAGGGGGCGGACACTGAAGCTTTCTTT.

This clone was recorded only once. The junction and the germline gene differ at one end; a read error may be behind it. V gene TRBV11-3 combines with J gene TRBJ1-5; D is perhaps TRBD1 (5 bases). The CDR3 extends over 16 amino acids. CDR1 is SGHNT and CDR2 is YENEEA in the germline V gene. CDR3 sequence: CASSLDSYLSNQPQHF. The CDR3 DNA follows: TGTGCCAGCAGCCTAGACAGTTACCTTAGCAATCAGCCCCAGCATTTT. The full variable domain, rest sourced from reference TRBV11-3 and TRBJ1-5, is EAGVVQSPRYKIIEKKQPVAFWCNPISGHNTLYWYLQNLGQGPELLIRYENEEAVDDSQLPKDRFSAERLKGVDSTLKIQPAELGDSAVYLCASSLDSYLSNQPQHFGDGTRLSIL.

Sample share makes this clone medium-sized. The rearrangement links TRBV28 to TRBJ1-2; D gene unclear. This CDR3 contains 13 residues. Germline CDR1 MDHEN, CDR2 SYDVKM. Trimming stripped 4 bases from V and 8 bases from J, with 14 bases between. The CDR3 spells CASSSETIGGYTF. DNA of the CDR3: TGTGCCAGCAGTTCAGAGACAATCGGAGGCTACACCTTC.

The chain employs TRBV28 and TRBJ2-5, with TRBD2 identical over 8 bases. The DNA end is more similar to TRBJ2-7, so the J call may be wrong. Germline V gives CDR1 MDHEN, CDR2 SYDVKM. The CDR3 sequence is 15 residues long. The DNA for the CDR3 is TGTGCCAGCCGTCCCGGGGGGGCTCGGTCCTACGAGCAGTACTTC. This sequence encodes CASRPGGARSYEQYF.

The V and J genes are TRBV6-5 and TRBJ2-5, with D perhaps matching TRBD2 (5 bases). This CDR3 has 14 amino acids. The V gene's germline CDR1 is MNHEY and CDR2 SVGAGI. Deletions cut 5 bases from V and 1 base from J, with 11 bases between. The CDR3 DNA is TGTGCCAGCAGTACAAGGAGGCTCCAAGAGACCCAGTACTTC. This translates into CASSTRRLQETQYF.

J is TRBJ2-1 and V is TRBV5-6, with D perhaps matching TRBD2 (6 bases). V was cut by 0 bases and J by 2 bases, with 9 bases left in between. The CDR3 length is 15 residues. The germline V gene encodes CDR1 SGHDT and CDR2 YYEEEE. The CDR3 sequence: CASSLGLVAYNEQFF. The DNA for the CDR3 is TGTGCCAGCAGCTTGGGACTAGTAGCCTACAATGAGCAGTTCTTC.

The rearrangement joins TRBV15 to TRBJ2-2, with TRBD2 identical over 14 bases. In germline, CDR1 is LNHNV, CDR2 YYDKDF (reference sequence). The J segment lost 5 bases and the V segment lost 5 bases, leaving 4 bases of the junction unmatched. There are 16 residues in the CDR3. The CDR3 nucleotides read TGTGCCACCAGCGGTTGGACTAGCGGGGGGACCGGGGAGCTGTTTTTT. Protein: CATSGWTSGGTGELFF. Full variable domain (rest looked up from reference TRBV15 and TRBJ2-2): DAMVIQNPRYQVTQFGKPVTLSCSQTLNHNVMYWYQQKSSQAPKLLFHYYDKDFNNEADTPDNFQSRRPNTSFCFLDIRSPGLGDTAMYLCATSGWTSGGTGELFFGEGSRLTVL.

The genes are TRBV7-3 and TRBJ2-2; 7 bases agree with TRBD1. V lost 2 bases and J lost 5; bases outside the gene matches: 5. The length of the CDR3 is 15 residues. Germline V gene data show CDR1 as SGHTA and CDR2 as FQGTGA. Here the CDR3 DNA reads TGTGCCAGCAGCTTATCGAGGGGGCTAACCGGGGAGCTGTTTTTT. Its translation is CASSLSRGLTGELFF.

The chain combines TRBV6-1 with TRBJ2-6; perhaps TRBD1 as D (6 bases). The CDR3 has 16 residues. The germline CDR1 and CDR2 sequences are MNHNS and SASEGT. The ends were cut back, 3 bases at V and 8 bases at J, with 17 bases in the middle. DNA of the CDR3: TGTGCCAGCAGTGACGCAGACACAGGGCCGACCAACGTCCTGACTTTC. Encoded protein: CASSDADTGPTNVLTF.

The chain links TRBV10-2 to TRBJ1-2; 7 nucleotides align to TRBD1. Germline V gene sequence: CDR1 WSHSY, CDR2 SAAADI. Trimming took 6 bases from V and 9 from J; bases not matched to a gene: 10. The CDR3 totals 13 residues. CDR3 coding DNA: TGCGCCAGCAGGGACAGGCCCACCCTCAGCTACACCTTC. It translates to CASRDRPTLSYTF.

The chain is built from TRBV2 and TRBJ1-1; 9 bases fit TRBD1. V was pared by 5 bases and J by 4 bases, with 2 bases of the junction left unmatched. The CDR3 covers 13 residues. Looked up from germline, CDR1 is SNHLY and CDR2 is FYNNEI. This chain's CDR3 is CASSQTGGTEAFF. CDR3 nucleotides: TGTGCCAGCAGTCAGACAGGGGGCACTGAAGCTTTCTTT.

The chain has TRBV5-1 and TRBJ2-3, with TRBD1 identical over 9 bases. V lost 2 bases to trimming and J lost 4 bases; unmatched junction nucleotides: 5. The CDR3 sequence is 15 residues long. Germline values: CDR1 SGHRS, CDR2 YFSETQ. The CDR3 loop reads CASSFGTGFADTQYF. The DNA of the CDR3 is TGCGCCAGCAGCTTCGGGACAGGGTTTGCAGATACGCAGTATTTT.

This clone has just a few counts. This chain uses TRBV6-5 with TRBJ1-1; D gene ambiguous. Trimming took 8 bases from V and 0 from J, leaving 10 bases between them. In germline, CDR1 is MNHEY, CDR2 SVGAGI. This CDR3 contains 13 residues. CDR3 DNA sequence: TGTGCCAGCTGGGGAGAACTGAACACTGAAGCTTTCTTT. It is translated as CASWGELNTEAFF.

The chain carries TRBV30 and TRBJ2-2, with TRBD2 identical over 8 bases. Germline assignment: CDR1 GTSNPN and CDR2 SVGIG (reference sequence). The V segment lost 4 bases and the J segment 1 base; nucleotides outside the gene matches: 2. The CDR3 runs 14 residues. CDR3 protein: CAWMRGENTGELFF. CDR3 DNA: TGTGCCTGGATGCGGGGGGAGAACACCGGGGAGCTGTTTTTT.

This clone has more than one count but fewer than ten. CDR3 loop: CSVRQGSNQPQHF. CDR3 coding DNA: TGCAGCGTCCGACAGGGTAGCAATCAGCCCCAGCATTTT. The J gene is TRBJ1-5, the V gene TRBV29-1; 7 bases are shared with TRBD1. Germline values: CDR1 SQVTM, CDR2 ANQGSEA. V trimming: 6 bases; J trimming: 0 bases; junction bases outside the gene matches: 2. The CDR3 totals 13 residues.

The genes are TRBV5-1 and TRBJ2-1; 7 nucleotides agree with TRBD2. Germline trimming cut 1 base from V and 5 bases from J; bases unmatched to any gene: 6. CDR1 is SGHRS, CDR2 YFSETQ, per germline. The CDR3 is 15 amino acids. The CDR3 region is CASSLLGGTNNEQFF. The DNA for the CDR3 is TGCGCCAGCAGCTTGTTGGGGGGGACTAACAATGAGCAGTTCTTC.

V usage is TRBV2 and J usage is TRBJ1-1, with D uncertain. Germline CDR1 is SNHLY and CDR2 is FYNNEI. The CDR3 consists of 13 residues. V was pared by 7 bases and J by 4 bases, with 13 bases between. The CDR3 loop reads CASTSDGITEAFF. In nucleotides, the CDR3 is TGTGCCAGCACCTCCGACGGGATCACTGAAGCTTTCTTT.

This clone was recorded a few times. This sequence joins TRBV18 and TRBJ2-5; 9 bases align to TRBD1. The V gene end was trimmed by 5 bases and the J gene end by 5 bases; junction bases not matched to a gene: 3. In germline, CDR1 is KGHSH, CDR2 LQKENI. The CDR3 length is 13 residues. The CDR3: CASSFGQGETQYF. The CDR3 region has the DNA TGTGCCAGCTCATTCGGACAGGGGGAGACCCAGTACTTC.

The rearrangement joins TRBV7-6 to TRBJ2-5, with 8 nucleotides matching TRBD2. V lost 5 bases, J lost 5 bases, and 4 bases stayed unmatched. The length of the CDR3 is 13 residues. From germline, CDR1 is SGHVS and CDR2 FNYEAQ. CDR3 bases: TGTGCCAGCAGCCCTCGGGAGGGGGAGACCCAGTACTTC. Encoded protein: CASSPREGETQYF.

In DNA form, the CDR3 reads TGTGCCAGCTCACCACGCGGGGGGGCCAGCTCCTACAATGAGCAGTTCTTC. It encodes CASSPRGGASSYNEQFF. V gene TRBV18 combines with J gene TRBJ2-1; 9 nucleotides align to TRBD2. V lost 1 base, J lost 0 bases, and 4 bases stayed unmatched. The CDR3 is 17 amino acids. The germline CDR1 and CDR2 sequences are KGHSH and LQKENI.

This rearrangement joins TRBV6-5 to TRBJ1-1, with D tentatively TRBD1 (5 bases). With 7 bases removed from V and 5 bases from J, the gap between germline ends came to 8 bases. Germline V gives CDR1 MNHEY, CDR2 SVGAGI. The CDR3 loop spans 11 amino acids. The CDR3 is CASNQGTEAFF. The CDR3 DNA sequence: TGTGCCAGCAACCAGGGAACTGAAGCTTTCTTT.